Below, 16 T cell receptor beta chains from the same sample are listed, as sequenced in a study of technical replicates of blood from a handful of donors. Sequencing used immunoSEQ multiplex PCR; TCRdb keeps in-frame clones, though not all of them. This sample carries tens of thousands of clones, approximately 97% of them seen once, and the ten largest clones take approximately 0.28%. Sequencing was performed on T cells isolated from PBMCs. The receptor source for this set is a human donor in good health.

V and J are TRBV28 and TRBJ1-2, with D unresolved. There are 13 residues in the CDR3. Germline CDR1 and CDR2: MDHEN and SYDVKM. Trimming cost V 10 bases and J 3 bases, with 15 bases left between them. CDR3 residues: CATSFGRYYGYTF. In DNA form, the CDR3 reads TGTGCCACCTCTTTTGGGAGATACTATGGCTACACCTTC.

The V gene is TRBV15, the J gene TRBJ2-5; perhaps TRBD1 as D (5 bases). Germline CDR1 reads LNHNV; CDR2 reads YYDKDF (reference sequence). The CDR3 has 14 residues. Trimming shortened V by 0 bases and J by 4 bases, and 9 bases separated the two germline ends. This CDR3 is CATSRDRAGETQYF. The CDR3 DNA reads as TGTGCCACCAGCAGAGACAGGGCAGGAGAGACCCAGTACTTC. Filled out from reference TRBV15 and TRBJ2-5, the complete variable domain reads DAMVIQNPRYQVTQFGKPVTLSCSQTLNHNVMYWYQQKSSQAPKLLFHYYDKDFNNEADTPDNFQSRRPNTSFCFLDIRSPGLGDTAMYLCATSRDRAGETQYFGPGTRLLVL.

In this sample, this clone turned up once. This chain uses TRBV2 with TRBJ2-3; 8 bases match TRBD2. V lost 6 bases, J lost 3 bases, and 2 bases stayed unmatched. The CDR3 length is 13 residues. Germline CDR1 and CDR2: SNHLY and FYNNEI. The CDR3 is CASSGTSTDTQYF. The CDR3 DNA reads TGTGCCAGCAGCGGGACTAGTACAGATACGCAGTATTTT.

The chain is built from TRBV5-1 and TRBJ2-3; D gene uncertain. Trimming removed 0 bases from V and 0 bases from J, with 17 bases in between. The CDR3 length is 18 residues. CDR1 SGHRS and CDR2 YFSETQ come from the germline V gene. The CDR3, as DNA: TGCGCCAGCAGCTTGGGGCCCTCCACCGTAATAAGCACAGATACGCAGTATTTT. Encoded protein: CASSLGPSTVISTDTQYF.

The chain employs TRBV6-5 and TRBJ2-3; D perhaps matches TRBD2 (7 bases). Germline-derived CDR1 and CDR2 are MNHEY and SVGAGI. The V end lost 1 base, the J end lost 2 bases, and 13 bases lay between the germline ends. The CDR3 consists of 16 residues. DNA for the CDR3: TGTGCCAGCAGTTACTTTGGCGGGGGCCTCACAGATACGCAGTATTTT. This gives the protein CASSYFGGGLTDTQYF.

Worth noting for this clone: Relative to the germline gene, one junction end is altered; a read error may explain this. The chain joins TRBV7-7 to TRBJ2-2, with D possibly matching TRBD1 (6 bases). The V gene's germline CDR1 is SSHAT and CDR2 FNYEAQ (reference sequence). This CDR3 is built from 15 residues. This CDR3 is CASSLGTLNTGELFF. CDR3 bases: TGTGCTAGCAGCTTAGGGACACTTAACACCGGGGAGCTGTTTTTT.

The chain employs TRBV28 and TRBJ2-7; TRBD2 aligns across 7 bases. V shed 6 bases, J shed 7 bases, and the junction held 15 bases outside the gene matches. The germline V gene has CDR1 MDHEN and CDR2 SYDVKM. The CDR3 is made up of 15 amino acids. This CDR3 reads CASSHAGDYLGEQYF. The CDR3 coding sequence is TGTGCCAGCAGCCATGCGGGGGACTATCTGGGGGAGCAGTACTTC. Combining the CDR3 with reference TRBV28 and TRBJ2-7 gives the whole variable domain DVKVTQSSRYLVKRTGEKVFLECVQDMDHENMFWYRQDPGLGLRLIYFSYDVKMKEKGDIPEGYSVSREKKERFSLILESASTNQTSMYLCASSHAGDYLGEQYFGPGTRLTVT.

The CDR3 loop reads CASSQDEGEIANEKLFF. CDR3 bases: TGTGCCAGCAGCCAAGACGAGGGAGAGATCGCTAATGAAAAACTGTTTTTT. This sequence joins TRBV4-2 and TRBJ1-4; D not certain. V was pared by 0 bases and J by 3 bases, with 14 bases between. CDR1 is LGHNA and CDR2 is YNFKEQ in the germline V gene. This CDR3 contains 17 residues.

The chain has TRBV29-1 and TRBJ1-1, with a tentative D call TRBD1 (6 bases). V lost 5 bases and J 1 base, leaving 11 bases between the germline ends. The CDR3 has 13 amino acids. Germline V lookup: CDR1 SQVTM, CDR2 ANQGSEA. The DNA for the CDR3 is TGCAGCGTTCAACAGGGCCAGAACACTGAAGCTTTCTTT. This sequence encodes CSVQQGQNTEAFF.

The chain recombines TRBV10-3 with TRBJ1-1; D unresolved. Germline V gives CDR1 ENHRY, CDR2 SYGVKD. This CDR3 is 14 amino acids long. V was pared by 2 bases and J by 14 bases, with 21 bases between. CDR3 residues: CAISEAMGEGGKFF. CDR3 nucleotide sequence: TGTGCCATCAGTGAGGCAATGGGTGAGGGAGGGAAATTCTTT.

The V call is TRBV10-3, the J call TRBJ2-7; 7 bases align to TRBD1. This CDR3 has 11 residues. Germline V CDR1 and CDR2: ENHRY, SYGVKD. With 10 bases clipped from V and 6 bases from J, the junction kept 6 bases outside the gene matches. The CDR3, as DNA: TGTGCCAGCCAACAGGGGCTCGAGCAGTACTTC. This gives the protein CASQQGLEQYF.

This clone was seen once. The gene calls are TRBV29-1 and TRBJ2-6; D unclear. CDR1 is SQVTM, CDR2 ANQGSEA, per germline. Trimming removed 6 bases from V and 1 base from J, with 7 bases in between. The CDR3 length is 13 residues. The CDR3 DNA reads TGCAGCGTGGAGCCGTCTGGGGCCAACGTCCTGACTTTC. Its protein is CSVEPSGANVLTF.

The rearrangement uses TRBV27 and TRBJ2-6; D is ambiguous. The ends were cut back, 3 bases at V and 0 bases at J, with 6 bases in the middle. This CDR3 comprises 15 residues. Germline V CDR1 and CDR2: MNHEY, SMNVEV (reference sequence). This CDR3 is CASSFQRSGANVLTF. The DNA for the CDR3 is TGTGCCAGCAGTTTTCAGCGCTCTGGGGCCAACGTCCTGACTTTC.

The CDR3 DNA reads TGTGCCAGCAGTCCCTCCATTGGACAGGGCTTCTATGGCTACACCTTC. Protein sequence: CASSPSIGQGFYGYTF. This rearrangement joins TRBV28 to TRBJ1-2; 8 nucleotides match TRBD1. J was trimmed by 4 bases and V by 5 bases; bases with no gene match: 12. CDR1 is MDHEN and CDR2 is SYDVKM in the germline V gene. This CDR3 spans 16 amino acids.

Of note for this clone: The identical CDR3 is also encoded by other nucleotide sequences in the sample. This chain connects TRBV27 to TRBJ1-2; D is perhaps TRBD1 (6 bases). With 3 bases removed from V and 2 bases from J, the gap between germline ends came to 7 bases. Germline-derived CDR1 and CDR2 are MNHEY and SMNVEV (reference sequence). CDR3 size: 13 residues. For the CDR3, the DNA is TGTGCCAGCAGTTTTAGGGGGAACTATGGCTACACCTTC. This sequence encodes CASSFRGNYGYTF.

This sequence joins TRBV5-6 and TRBJ2-7; D may be TRBD1 (6 bases). Germline V CDR1 and CDR2: SGHDT, YYEEEE. The CDR3 runs 15 residues. Trimming removed 3 bases from V and 0 bases from J, with 13 bases in between. The CDR3 spells CASSSGTMYSYEQYF. CDR3 DNA sequence: TGTGCCAGCAGCTCCGGGACAATGTACTCCTACGAGCAGTACTTC.